The 4 T cell receptor beta chains reported below all come from one sample, sequenced in a study of cytomegalovirus exposure and HLA in healthy donors. This PCR relied on a set of 60 Vbeta primers and 13 Jbeta primers. Repertoires were generated with immunoSEQ multiplex PCR, while TCRdb's copy carries only in-frame clones and drops some. The data hold roughly 150,000 clones, with roughly 78% observed a single time. The sample comprised PBMCs. The origin of the receptors is a man aged 30 to 39 in good health.

V usage is TRBV5-1 and J usage is TRBJ2-5, with 7 nucleotides matching TRBD2. In germline, CDR1 is SGHRS, CDR2 YFSETQ. This CDR3 region has 15 residues. V lost 5 bases to trimming and J lost 5 bases; unmatched junction nucleotides: 12. The CDR3 reads CASSYQRGSPETQYF. CDR3 coding DNA: TGCGCCAGCAGTTACCAGCGGGGTTCTCCCGAGACCCAGTACTTC.

This clone appeared a single time. V is TRBV1 and J is TRBJ2-5; the D segment call TRBD2 is taken from the table without a DNA check. TRBV1 is a listed pseudogene. CDR3 length: 15 amino acids. In nucleotides, the CDR3 is TGCACCAGCAACCCTCGACTAGCGGTGCAAGAGACCCAGTACTTC. Its translation is CTSNPRLAVQETQYF.

This clone was seen a handful of times. V usage is TRBV5-1 and J usage is TRBJ2-3; D is possibly TRBD1 (7 bases). The germline gives CDR1 SGHRS, CDR2 YFSETQ. This CDR3 has 18 residues. V was clipped by 4 bases and J by 2 bases, with 23 bases between them. The CDR3 spells CASSLRTGGVGATDTQYF. In DNA, the CDR3 is TGCGCCAGCAGCCTACGGACAGGAGGGGTGGGGGCCACAGATACGCAGTATTTT.

The genes are TRBV5-6 and TRBJ2-5, with D unclear. The DNA end is more similar to TRBJ2-7, so the J call may be wrong. Germline CDR1 reads SGHDT; CDR2 reads YYEEEE. The CDR3 length is 14 residues. CDR3 DNA sequence: TGTGCCAGCAGCCTATTTTCTGTTCCTTACGAGCAGTACTTC. Residues: CASSLFSVPYEQYF.